This is a list of T cell receptor beta chains from one sample in a study of tumor-infiltrating lymphocytes in oesophageal squamous cell carcinoma. TCRdb independently ran MiXCR on the PCR reads; one entry per CDR3 protein. This table holds about 21,000 distinct CDR3 sequences, roughly two fifths found once. Sequencing input: esophageal tumor tissue. The receptors were sampled from a male donor with esophageal squamous cell carcinoma. Both conserved end residues are part of each CDR3. D genes are given only for firm matches. Size values are once, few and many counts, or a class for expanded clones, and some rows have none.

>TRBV7-6|many|TRBJ1-3|.
TGTGCCGGCAGCTTAGCTGGAGTCGGGCCTGGAAACACCATATATTTT
CAGSLAGVGPGNTIYF
>TRBV6-4|.|TRBJ2-2|TRBD1
TGTGCCAGCAGCCGGGACAGGGATCAAGGGGAGCTGTTTTTT
CASSRDRDQGELFF
>TRBV9|few|TRBJ2-7|TRBD2
TGTGCCAGCAGCGGACTAGCGGGACGGTACGAGCAGTACTTC
CASSGLAGRYEQYF
>TRBV5-6|many|TRBJ2-7|TRBD1
TGTGCCAGCAGGTTTGGACAGGGGCGATCCTACGAGCAGTACTTC
CASRFGQGRSYEQYF
>TRBV7-2|.|TRBJ2-3|TRBD1
TGTGCCAGCAGCTGGGACAGGGGCCCAGATACGCAGTATTTT
CASSWDRGPDTQYF
>TRBV24-1|once|TRBJ2-3|.
TGTGCCACCAGCTCTAGACAGTTCACAGATACGCAGTATTTT
CATSSRQFTDTQYF
>TRBV27|many|TRBJ2-1|.
TGTGCCAGCAGTTTTGGTGACACTAGATACAATGAGCAGTTCTTC
CASSFGDTRYNEQFF
>TRBV7-8|.|TRBJ2-6|.
TGTGCCAGCAGCTTAGCGGACTACCACTCTGGGGCCAACGTCCTGACTTTC
CASSLADYHSGANVLTF
>TRBV5-1|medium-sized|TRBJ2-5|TRBD2
TGCGCCAGCAGCTTTTCCAGGGAGGGGGAGACCCAGTACTTC
CASSFSREGETQYF
>TRBV12-3/TRBV12-4|many|TRBJ1-1|.
TGTGCCAGCAGTCGTTACACCCAGGGAACTGAAGCTTTCTTT
CASSRYTQGTEAFF
>TRBV7-8|.|TRBJ1-4|TRBD1
TGTGCCAGCAGCTGGAGGGACAGAGATAATGAAAAACTGTTTTTT
CASSWRDRDNEKLFF
>TRBV29-1|.|TRBJ2-4|.
TGCAGCGTTGAAGCCAGGGGTGCCAAAAACATTCAGTACTTC
CSVEARGAKNIQYF
>TRBV6-1|many|TRBJ1-2|.
TGTGCCAGCAGTGAACTCAGGGATGGCTACACCTTC
CASSELRDGYTF
>TRBV19|many|TRBJ2-6|.
TGTGCCAGTACCGATACAGGGTTTGGGGCCAACGTCCTGACTTTC
CASTDTGFGANVLTF
>TRBV18|.|TRBJ1-2|.
TGTGCCAGCTCACCACAAGGCGGGGGATGGCCGGGGACCACCTTC
CASSPQGGGWPGTTF
>TRBV15|.|TRBJ2-5|TRBD1
TGTGCCACCAGCAGAGATCCGACAGGGAAAGAGACCCAGTACTTC
CATSRDPTGKETQYF
>TRBV11-3|many|TRBJ2-3|.
TGTGCCAGCAGCTTATCCGGGACATATACGCAGTATTTT
CASSLSGTYTQYF
>TRBV5-1|many|TRBJ1-1|.
TGCGCCAGCAGCTTTGAGGACGGGAACACTGAAGCTTTCTTT
CASSFEDGNTEAFF
>TRBV19|many|TRBJ1-1|.
TGTGCCAGTAGTATAACTGGGGACACTGAAGCTTTCTTT
CASSITGDTEAFF
>TRBV7-9|.|TRBJ1-4|.
TGTGCCAGCAGCGGAGACCCGGGGGAAAAACTGTTTTTT
CASSGDPGEKLFF
>TRBV7-2|.|TRBJ2-1|TRBD2
TGTGCCAGCAGCTTACAGACTAGCGGGGGGCAGTTCTTC
CASSLQTSGGQFF
>TRBV19|.|TRBJ2-1|.
TGTGCCAGTAGTACAAAGGGGGGGTACAATGAGCAGTTCTTC
CASSTKGGYNEQFF
>TRBV19|.|TRBJ1-5|TRBD1
TGTGCCAGTAGTATTACAAGGACAGGCCAAAATCAGCCCCAGCATTTT
CASSITRTGQNQPQHF
>TRBV7-7|.|TRBJ2-5|.
TGTGCTAGCAGCCTCCAGACAGGGGAGGGGACCCAGTACTTC
CASSLQTGEGTQYF
>TRBV5-1|many|TRBJ1-2|.
TGCGCCAGCAGCCCCAGCTGGAACTATGGCTACACCTTC
CASSPSWNYGYTF
>TRBV7-2|.|TRBJ2-3|.
TGTGCCAGCAGCCGTGACAGCTTCACAGATACGCAGTATTTT
CASSRDSFTDTQYF
>TRBV5-1|many|TRBJ2-2|.
TGCGCCAGCAGCCACGGAGGGCCTACCATAGATTTTACCGGGGAGCTGTTTTTT
CASSHGGPTIDFTGELFF
>TRBV9|.|TRBJ2-3|.
TGTGCCAGCAGCGTAGTCAGCAGAGATACGCAGTATTTT
CASSVVSRDTQYF
>TRBV10-2|few|TRBJ1-5|TRBD1
TGCGCCAGCAGTACAGGGGGCGATCAGCCCCAGCATTTT
CASSTGGDQPQHF
>TRBV7-2|.|TRBJ2-4|.
TGTGCCAGCAGCCCAGACAGCGGGTCTGGTGAGCAGTACTTC
CASSPDSGSGEQYF
>TRBV2|few|TRBJ2-3|.
TGTGCCAGCGCGGCAGGGATAGAAGGAGATACGCAGTATTTT
CASAAGIEGDTQYF
>TRBV7-3|.|TRBJ2-1|.
TGTGCCAGCAGGTCCCTAGCCGGGGGAGGTGAGCAGTTCTTC
CASRSLAGGGEQFF
>TRBV7-2|once|TRBJ2-1|.
TGTGCCAGCAGCCTCGGAAGCTCCTACGAGCAGTTCTTC
CASSLGSSYEQFF
>TRBV11-1|many|TRBJ2-3|.
TGTGCCAGCAGCTTAGGCACCCTTGTAGAGGCAGATACGCAGTATTTT
CASSLGTLVEADTQYF
>TRBV6-6|few|TRBJ2-5|.
TGTGCCAGCAGTGCCGGGGGAGGGGGCGAGACCCAGTACTTC
CASSAGGGGETQYF
>TRBV5-6|many|TRBJ2-3|.
TGTGCCAGCAGCACCGGTACCGCGGGTCGGGATACGCAGTATTTT
CASSTGTAGRDTQYF
>TRBV6-2/TRBV6-3|many|TRBJ2-7|.
TGTGCCAGCAGAATGGATGAGGGCGGTGTCTACGAGCAGTACTTC
CASRMDEGGVYEQYF
>TRBV7-2|.|TRBJ1-5|TRBD1
TGTGCCAGCAGCTTAGGGGACAGGGGGGAAAATCAGCCCCAGCATTTT
CASSLGDRGENQPQHF